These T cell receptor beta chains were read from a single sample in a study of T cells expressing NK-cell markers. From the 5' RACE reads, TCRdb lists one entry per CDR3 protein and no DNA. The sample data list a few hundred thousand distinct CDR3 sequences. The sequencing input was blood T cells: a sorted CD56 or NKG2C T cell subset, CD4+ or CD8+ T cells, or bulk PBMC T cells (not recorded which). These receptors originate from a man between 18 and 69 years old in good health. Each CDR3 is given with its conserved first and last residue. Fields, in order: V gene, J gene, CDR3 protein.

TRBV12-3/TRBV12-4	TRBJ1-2	CASTPLMVDRGTYGYTF
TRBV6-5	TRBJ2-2	CASSYGLGSSNTGELFF
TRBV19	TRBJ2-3	CASSSKGGYTDTQYF
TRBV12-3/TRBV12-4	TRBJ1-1	CASRTGGYTEAFF
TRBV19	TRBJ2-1	CASLHRAENEQFF
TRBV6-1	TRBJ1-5	CASSGFQAEQPQHF
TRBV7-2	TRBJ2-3	CASSLGHSGGPADTQYF
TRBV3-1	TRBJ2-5	CASSQDKGLGPQETQYF
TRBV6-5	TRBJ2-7	CASSYQGTGGYEQYF
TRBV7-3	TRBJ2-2	CAGSFGGHPGELFF
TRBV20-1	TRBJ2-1	CSARDPTTGAVSGEQFF
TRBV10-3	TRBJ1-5	CAISEGALSNQPQHF
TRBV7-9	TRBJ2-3	CASSTGLAGSTDTQYF
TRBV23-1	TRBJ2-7	CASSQLGSGSYEQYF
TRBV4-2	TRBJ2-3	CASSQVGSTDTQYF
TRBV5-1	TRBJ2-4	CASSKDGQIKNIQYF
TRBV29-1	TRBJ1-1	CSVDAGQVGSTEAFF
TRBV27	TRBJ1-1	CASSPQGAVTEAFF
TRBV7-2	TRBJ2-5	CASSPRERGVRETQYF
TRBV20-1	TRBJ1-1	CSAPRHDSTEAFF
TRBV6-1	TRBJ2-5	CASNLPGGGRRYF
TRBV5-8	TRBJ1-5	CASSSDVGQPQHF
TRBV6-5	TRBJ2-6	CASSYLRSGANVLTF
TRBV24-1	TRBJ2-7	CATSDTGTGAYEQYF
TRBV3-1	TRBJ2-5	CASSPGTSGKETQYF
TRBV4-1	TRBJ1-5	CASSLLWGGPQHF
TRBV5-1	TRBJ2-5	CASRKIPLAGTQETQYF
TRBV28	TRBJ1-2	CASSLDRTNYGYTF
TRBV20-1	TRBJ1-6	CSASRDTMGSYNSPLHF
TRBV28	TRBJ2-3	CASSSTGQSARAQYF
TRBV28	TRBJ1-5	CASSHSSRGRRSNQPQHF
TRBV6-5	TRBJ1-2	CASSRPPGGYTF
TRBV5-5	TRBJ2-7	CASHQGWVNSYEQYF
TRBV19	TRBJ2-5	CASSEGGMAKETQYF
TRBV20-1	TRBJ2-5	CSAGGSQRPQETQYF
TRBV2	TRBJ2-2	CASSRARRTGELFF
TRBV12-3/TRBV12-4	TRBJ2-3	CASSLSGGPVDTQYF
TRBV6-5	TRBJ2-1	CASSYSSLAGGHGINEQFF
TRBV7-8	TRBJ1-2	CASSLAIWETAYGYTF
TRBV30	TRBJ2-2	CAWGDTATGELFF
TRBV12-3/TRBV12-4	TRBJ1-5	CASSFSTGQPQHF
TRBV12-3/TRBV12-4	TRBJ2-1	CASTDWGAGDNEQFF
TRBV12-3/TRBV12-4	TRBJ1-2	CASSRLGADKRGTYGYTF
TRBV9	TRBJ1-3	CASSQPRGSGNTIYF
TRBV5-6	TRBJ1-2	CASSGRGRTGYTF
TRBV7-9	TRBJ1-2	CASSPRDHYGYTF
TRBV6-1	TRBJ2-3	CASSPLAGTSGTDTQYF
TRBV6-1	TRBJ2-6	CASRQQGSGANVLTF
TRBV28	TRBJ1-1	CASSLYDAGNTEAFF